The 15 T cell receptor beta chains in this list originate from one sample, sequenced in a study of metastatic and nonmetastatic thyroid tumors. TCRdb re-called the PCR reads through MiXCR. The repertoire consists of roughly 55,000 clones, with around 16% occurring once and the leading ten covering roughly 10%. Every patient was untreated before thyroid surgery. The sequencing input was blood. The origin of the receptors is a male donor with papillary thyroid cancer or a benign thyroid nodule (not recorded which). Some clones in this sample may be carry-over from other donors' samples.

About this clone: The conserved phenylalanine or tryptophan normally closing the CDR3 is absent here, so this likely arose from a read error. The V and J genes are TRBV7-2 and TRBJ1-2, with D uncertain. The V end was cut by 5 bases, the J end by 2 bases, with 15 bases between. CDR3 length: 15 residues. Germline V gives CDR1 SGHTA, CDR2 FQGNSA. Here the CDR3 reads CASSQPGGGNYGYTL. Here the CDR3 DNA reads TGTGCCAGCAGCCAACCTGGTGGCGGGAACTATGGCTACACCCTC.

This clone appeared a few times. V and J are TRBV7-9 and TRBJ2-5; no clear D gene. This CDR3 is built from 11 residues. The V and J ends lost 5 bases and 3 bases respectively, with 4 bases between them. Per germline, CDR1 SEHNR and CDR2 FQNEAQ (reference sequence). The CDR3 loop is CASSVEETQYF. In nucleotides, the CDR3 is TGTGCCAGCAGCGTTGAAGAGACCCAGTACTTC.

Points on this clone: The junction differs from germline at one of its ends, possibly a read error. This chain links TRBV11-3 with TRBJ2-3; the D gene could be TRBD1 or TRBD2 (6 bases each). From germline, CDR1 is SGHNT and CDR2 YENEEA. CDR3 length: 14 residues. CDR3: CASSYGGDTDTHYF. DNA for the CDR3: TGTGCCAGCAGTTATGGAGGGGACACCGATACGCATTATTTT.

In its sample, this clone was seen many times. The chain joins TRBV2 to TRBJ1-4; 7 positions match TRBD1. The CDR3 loop spans 16 amino acids. After removal of 6 bases from V and 7 bases from J, the junction contained 14 bases not matched to a gene. Germline V gives CDR1 SNHLY, CDR2 FYNNEI. CDR3 coding DNA: TGTGCCAGCAGCGAGCCGCGGACAGGTGGACCTGAAAAACTGTTTTTT. This codes for CASSEPRTGGPEKLFF.

This clone came up many times. DNA of the CDR3: TGTGCCAGCAACCCGGACTCGAATCCCTCTGGGGCCAACGTCCTGACTTTC. Amino acid sequence: CASNPDSNPSGANVLTF. V usage is TRBV7-9 and J usage is TRBJ2-6; possible D gene TRBD2, 5 bases. The V end lost 7 bases, the J end lost 0 bases, and 16 bases lay between the germline ends. The CDR3 consists of 17 residues. Germline V gene sequence: CDR1 SEHNR, CDR2 FQNEAQ (reference sequence).

This clone was recorded many times. This chain links TRBV20-1 with TRBJ1-5; the match to TRBD1 covers 8 bases. With V trimmed by 1 base and J by 0 bases, 5 bases remained unmatched. The germline gives CDR1 DFQATT, CDR2 SNEGSKA (reference sequence). This CDR3 spans 16 amino acids. The CDR3 bases are TGCAGTGCTAGAGGCGGGACAGGAATTAGCAATCAGCCCCAGCATTTT. This codes for CSARGGTGISNQPQHF.

V is TRBV5-6 and J is TRBJ2-3, with TRBD2 matching 12 bases. J was trimmed by 2 bases and V by 5 bases; bases with no gene match: 12. This CDR3 spans 18 amino acids. CDR1 SGHDT and CDR2 YYEEEE come from the germline V gene. The CDR3 reads CASSRLAGELIYTDTQYF. Here the CDR3 DNA reads TGTGCCAGCAGTCGACTAGCGGGAGAGCTGATTTACACAGATACGCAGTATTTT. Full variable domain (outside the CDR3, taken from reference TRBV5-6 and TRBJ2-3): DAGVTQSPTHLIKTRGQQVTLRCSPKSGHDTVSWYQQALGQGPQFIFQYYEEEERQRGNFPDRFSGHQFPNYSSELNVNALLLGDSALYLCASSRLAGELIYTDTQYFGPGTRLTVL.

This clone was counted ten times or more. The chain recombines TRBV29-1 with TRBJ2-3; 14 positions agree with TRBD2. V dropped 3 bases and J dropped 0; count of bases not matched to a gene: 5. The CDR3 covers 17 residues. Germline CDR1 is SQVTM and CDR2 is ANQGSEA. CDR3 protein: CSVDGLAGGGSTDTQYF. Here the CDR3 DNA reads TGCAGCGTTGACGGACTAGCGGGAGGAGGGAGCACAGATACGCAGTATTTT.

This clone has at least ten counts. The chain uses TRBV2 and TRBJ2-2; TRBD2 is a possible D gene (7 bases). V lost 4 bases and J 9 bases, leaving 21 bases between the germline ends. From germline, CDR1 is SNHLY and CDR2 FYNNEI. CDR3 length equals 16 residues. CDR3 sequence reads: CASSVRRGGAPRELFF. In DNA form, the CDR3 reads TGTGCCAGCAGTGTTAGAAGAGGGGGGGCTCCCAGGGAGCTGTTTTTT.

This clone was seen at least ten times. The chain links TRBV12-3 or TRBV12-4 to TRBJ1-1; D call uncertain. The V end was cut by 7 bases, the J end by 11 bases, with 17 bases between. This CDR3 comprises 12 residues. CDR3 amino acids: CASIGVLGYAFF. The CDR3 bases are TGTGCCAGCATCGGCGTATTAGGGTACGCTTTCTTT.

The table lists this clone with a few counts. The junction shows a germline mismatch at one end, possibly a read error. The chain uses TRBV2 and TRBJ2-2; TRBD1 aligns across 7 bases. Germline lookup yields CDR1 SNHLY and CDR2 FYNNEI. The CDR3 is made up of 15 amino acids. The CDR3 reads CASSEGQARAGELLF. CDR3 nucleotides: TGTGCCAGCAGCGAAGGACAGGCAAGGGCCGGGGAGCTGCTTTTT.

The table lists this clone with many counts. The chain couples TRBV4-1 to TRBJ2-1; TRBD2 matches at 8 bases. Germline lookup yields CDR1 MGHRA and CDR2 YSYEKL. The CDR3 length is 16 residues. V dropped 0 bases and J dropped 7; count of bases not matched to a gene: 8. The CDR3 protein is CASSQDEAGVRNEQFF. The CDR3 bases are TGCGCCAGCAGCCAAGACGAAGCGGGAGTGAGGAATGAGCAGTTCTTC.

In this sample, this clone turned up a few times. With a much larger clone just one base away, this may be a read error. The J gene is TRBJ2-1, the V gene TRBV7-6; maybe TRBD2 (5 bases). This CDR3 has 16 residues. Trimming took 4 bases from V and 10 from J, leaving 23 bases between them. CDR1 and CDR2 (germline): SGHVS, FNYEAQ. In DNA, the CDR3 is TGTGCCAGCAGCTCACCCCTGCGGGCGGGCCGTAGAGAGCAGTTCTTC. This translates into CASSSPLRAGRREQFF.

Concerning this clone: One junction end disagrees with the germline gene, perhaps due to a read error. The chain carries TRBV6-1 and TRBJ1-5; TRBD1 is a possible D gene (5 bases). The CDR3 is made up of 16 amino acids. Looked up from germline, CDR1 is MNHNS and CDR2 is SASEGT. The CDR3 sequence is CASSEDGGRAIQPQHF. Here the CDR3 DNA reads TGTGCCAGCAGTGAAGACGGGGGACGGGCCATTCAGCCACAGCATTTT.

This clone was observed many times. V gene TRBV7-3 combines with J gene TRBJ2-3; 7 nucleotides match TRBD2. V was clipped by 5 bases and J by 4 bases; unmatched bases: 9. This CDR3 contains 15 residues. Per germline, CDR1 SGHTA and CDR2 FQGTGA. CDR3 nucleotide sequence: TGTGCCAGCAGCCTAGGCGGGGGAGTGGCAGATACGCAGTATTTT. Residues: CASSLGGGVADTQYF.